This TCR beta chain was identified in a study of CD8+CD57+ T cells in acquired aplastic anemia. Template material for TCR beta VDJ and CDR3 profiling consisted of genomic DNA. A single record per CDR3 protein comes from TCRdb applying MiXCR to the reads. The repertoire holds approximately 160,000 distinct CDR3 sequences, roughly 48% seen once, with about 1.1% in the top ten. Germline-derived CDR1 and CDR2 are SGHAT and FQNNGV. The CDR3 runs to 16 residues. The V gene lost 5 bases and the J gene lost 0 bases, with 14 bases spanning the gap. This clonotype was counted between two and nine times. This clonotype was sampled from a human donor in good health. The sequencing input was sorted CD4+, CD8+, or CD8+CD57+ T cells (not recorded which) from PBMCs. J is TRBJ2-1 and V is TRBV11-2; D could derive from TRBD1 or TRBD2 (5 bases each). The CDR3: CASSETSGSSYNEQFF. CDR3 sequence (DNA): TGTGCCAGCAGCGAAACCTCAGGGAGCTCCTACAATGAGCAGTTCTTC.